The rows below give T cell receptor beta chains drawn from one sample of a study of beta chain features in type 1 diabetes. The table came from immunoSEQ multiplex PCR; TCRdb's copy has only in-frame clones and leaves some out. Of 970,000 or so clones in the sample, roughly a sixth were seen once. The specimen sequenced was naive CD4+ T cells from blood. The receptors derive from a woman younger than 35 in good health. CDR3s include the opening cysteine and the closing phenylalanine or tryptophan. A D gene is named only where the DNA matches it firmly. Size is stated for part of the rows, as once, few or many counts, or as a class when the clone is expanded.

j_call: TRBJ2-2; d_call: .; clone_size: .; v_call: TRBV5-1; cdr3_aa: CASSLGLSNTGELFF; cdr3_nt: TGCGCCAGCAGCTTAGGCTTATCGAACACCGGGGAGCTGTTTTTT
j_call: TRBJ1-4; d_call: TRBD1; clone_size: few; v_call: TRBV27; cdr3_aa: CASSLFADRGQEKLFF; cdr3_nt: TGTGCCAGCAGTTTATTCGCGGACAGGGGGCAGGAAAAACTGTTTTTT
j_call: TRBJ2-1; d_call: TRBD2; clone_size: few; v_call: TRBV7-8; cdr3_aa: CASSRWTSGNNEQFF; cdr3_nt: TGTGCCAGCAGTCGTTGGACTAGTGGGAACAATGAGCAGTTCTTC
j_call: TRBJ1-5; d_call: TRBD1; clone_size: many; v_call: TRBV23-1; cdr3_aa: CASSRFGTGEYQPQHF; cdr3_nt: TGCGCCAGCAGTCGATTCGGGACAGGAGAGTATCAGCCCCAGCATTTT
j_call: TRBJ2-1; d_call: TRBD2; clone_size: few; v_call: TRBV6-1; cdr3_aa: CASSAGGGVGTRTNNEQFF; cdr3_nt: TGTGCCAGCAGTGCGGGAGGTGGTGTGGGGACTAGGACAAACAATGAGCAGTTCTTC
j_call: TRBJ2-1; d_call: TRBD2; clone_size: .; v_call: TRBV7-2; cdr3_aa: CAISPMGLAGVHEQFF; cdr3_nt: TGTGCCATCAGCCCTATGGGACTAGCGGGAGTCCATGAGCAGTTCTTC
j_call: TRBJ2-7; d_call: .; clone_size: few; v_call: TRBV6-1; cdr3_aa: CASMIGLRDYEQYF; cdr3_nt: TGTGCCAGCATGATAGGACTGAGGGACTACGAGCAGTACTTC
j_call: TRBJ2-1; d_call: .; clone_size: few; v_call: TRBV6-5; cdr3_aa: CASSYGDNYNEQFF; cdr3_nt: TGTGCCAGCAGTTACGGGGACAACTACAATGAGCAGTTCTTC
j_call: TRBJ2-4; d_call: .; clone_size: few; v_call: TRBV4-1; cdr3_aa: CASSQDSNIQYF; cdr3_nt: TGCGCCAGCAGCCAAGATTCGAACATTCAGTACTTC
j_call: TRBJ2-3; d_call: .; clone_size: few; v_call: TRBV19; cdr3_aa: CATRRQAAGTDTQYF; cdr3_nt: TGTGCCACGCGGAGACAGGCCGCGGGCACAGATACGCAGTATTTT
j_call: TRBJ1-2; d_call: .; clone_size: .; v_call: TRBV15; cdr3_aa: CATSRDLPGGYTF; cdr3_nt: TGTGCCACCAGCAGAGATCTCCCAGGAGGCTACACCTTC
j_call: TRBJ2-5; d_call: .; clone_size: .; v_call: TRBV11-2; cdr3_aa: CASSTGGPYQETQYF; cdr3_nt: TGTGCCAGCAGCACCGGAGGGCCGTACCAAGAGACCCAGTACTTC
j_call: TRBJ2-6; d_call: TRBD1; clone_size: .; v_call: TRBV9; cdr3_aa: CASSPRGDRAANVLTF; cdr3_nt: TGTGCTAGCAGCCCAAGGGGGGACAGGGCTGCCAACGTCCTGACTTTC
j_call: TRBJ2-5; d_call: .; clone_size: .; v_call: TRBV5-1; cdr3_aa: CASTGTPQGETQYF; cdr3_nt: TGCGCCAGCACGGGAACCCCCCAAGGGGAGACCCAGTACTTC
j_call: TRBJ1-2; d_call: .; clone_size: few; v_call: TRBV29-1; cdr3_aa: CSVGRLDRQANYGYTF; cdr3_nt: TGCAGCGTTGGGCGACTGGATCGACAAGCTAACTATGGCTACACCTTC
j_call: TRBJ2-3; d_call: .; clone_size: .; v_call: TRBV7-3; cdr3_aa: CASSPYGLGDTQYF; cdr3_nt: TGTGCCAGCAGCCCCTACGGTCTGGGAGATACGCAGTATTTT
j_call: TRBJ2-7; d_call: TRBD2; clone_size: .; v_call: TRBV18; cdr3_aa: CASSPPSSGGTYEQYF; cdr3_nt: TGTGCCAGCTCACCACCTTCAAGCGGGGGAACCTACGAGCAGTACTTC
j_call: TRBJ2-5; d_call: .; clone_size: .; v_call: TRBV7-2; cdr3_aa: CASSSETGPAFGQYF; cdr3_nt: TGTGCCAGCAGCTCCGAGACAGGTCCTGCATTCGGGCAGTACTTC
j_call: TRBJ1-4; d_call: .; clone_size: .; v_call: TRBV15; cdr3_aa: CATSRELTAPGEKLFF; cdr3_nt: TGTGCCACCAGCAGGGAATTAACGGCGCCCGGCGAAAAACTGTTTTTT
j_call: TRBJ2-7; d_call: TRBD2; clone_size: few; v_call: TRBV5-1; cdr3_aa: CASSSSGSSYEQYF; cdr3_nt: TGCGCCAGCAGTTCTAGCGGGAGTTCCTACGAGCAGTACTTC
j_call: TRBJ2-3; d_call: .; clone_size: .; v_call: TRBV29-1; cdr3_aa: CSVQLSGDTQYF; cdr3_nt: TGCAGCGTTCAGCTTAGCGGAGATACGCAGTATTTT
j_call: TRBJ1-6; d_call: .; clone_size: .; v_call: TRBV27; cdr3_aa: CASSPPGRGYNSPLHF; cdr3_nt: TGTGCCAGCAGTCCCCCGGGACGGGGGTATAATTCACCCCTCCACTTT
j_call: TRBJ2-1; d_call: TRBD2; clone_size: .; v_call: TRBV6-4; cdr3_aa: CARRGLTRNNEQFF; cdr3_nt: TGTGCCAGGAGGGGACTAACCCGCAACAATGAGCAGTTCTTC
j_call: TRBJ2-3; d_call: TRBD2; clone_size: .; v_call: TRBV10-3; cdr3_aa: CATSFGSGSRWNTDTQYF; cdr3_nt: TGTGCCACCTCGTTTGGTAGCGGGAGTAGGTGGAACACAGATACGCAGTATTTT
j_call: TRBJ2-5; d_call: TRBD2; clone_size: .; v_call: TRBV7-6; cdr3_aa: CASSLMRDYPFLGQYF; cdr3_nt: TGTGCCAGCAGCTTAATGCGGGACTACCCGTTTCTTGGGCAGTACTTC
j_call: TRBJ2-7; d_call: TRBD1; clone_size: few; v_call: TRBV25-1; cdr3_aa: CASRRDRPSYEQYF; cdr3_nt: TGTGCCAGCAGGCGGGACAGGCCTTCCTACGAGCAGTACTTC
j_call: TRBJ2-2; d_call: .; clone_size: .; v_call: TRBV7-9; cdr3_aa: CASSPRSTGELFF; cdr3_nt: TGTGCCAGCAGCCCCCGAAGCACCGGGGAGCTGTTTTTT
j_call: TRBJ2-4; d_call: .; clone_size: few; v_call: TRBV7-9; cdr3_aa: CASSLGAQLAKNIQYF; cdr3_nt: TGTGCCAGCAGCTTAGGGGCACAGCTAGCCAAAAACATTCAGTACTTC
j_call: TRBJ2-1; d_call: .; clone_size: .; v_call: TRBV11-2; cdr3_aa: CASSLDPNPVGNEQFF; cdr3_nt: TGTGCCAGCAGCTTAGACCCGAACCCTGTGGGCAATGAGCAGTTCTTC
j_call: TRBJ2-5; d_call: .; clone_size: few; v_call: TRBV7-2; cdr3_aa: CASSFKGETQYF; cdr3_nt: TGTGCCAGCAGCTTCAAAGGAGAGACCCAGTACTTC
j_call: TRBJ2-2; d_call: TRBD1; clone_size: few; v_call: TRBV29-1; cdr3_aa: CSVGLSDRGNTGELFF; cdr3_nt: TGCAGCGTTGGATTATCAGACAGGGGGAACACCGGGGAGCTGTTTTTT
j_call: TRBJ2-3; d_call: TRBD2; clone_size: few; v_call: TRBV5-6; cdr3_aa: CASRRLAASTDTQYF; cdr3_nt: TGTGCCAGCAGGAGACTAGCGGCCAGCACAGATACGCAGTATTTT
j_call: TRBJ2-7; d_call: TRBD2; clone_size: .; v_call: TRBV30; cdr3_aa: CAWSPGTSVHEQYF; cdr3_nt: TGTGCCTGGAGTCCCGGGACTAGCGTCCACGAGCAGTACTTC
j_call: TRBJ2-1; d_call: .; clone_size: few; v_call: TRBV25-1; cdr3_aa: CASSESRTQYNEQFF; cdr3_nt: TGTGCCAGCAGTGAAAGTCGAACCCAGTACAATGAGCAGTTCTTC
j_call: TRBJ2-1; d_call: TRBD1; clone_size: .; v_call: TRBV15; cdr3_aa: CATSRYGTGSSYNEQFF; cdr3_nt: TGTGCCACCAGCAGATACGGGACAGGCAGCTCCTACAATGAGCAGTTCTTC
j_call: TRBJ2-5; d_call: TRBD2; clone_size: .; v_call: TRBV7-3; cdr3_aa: CASSPKLAGQETQYF; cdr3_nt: TGTGCCAGCAGCCCGAAACTAGCGGGCCAAGAGACCCAGTACTTC
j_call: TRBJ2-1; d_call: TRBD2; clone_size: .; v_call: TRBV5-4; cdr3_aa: CASSLVRSSGAHSQFF; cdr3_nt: TGTGCCAGCAGCTTGGTGAGGTCTAGCGGGGCCCATTCCCAGTTCTTC
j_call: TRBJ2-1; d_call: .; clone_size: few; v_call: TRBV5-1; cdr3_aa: CASSLVARFDEQFF; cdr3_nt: TGCGCCAGCAGCTTGGTCGCACGATTCGATGAGCAGTTCTTC
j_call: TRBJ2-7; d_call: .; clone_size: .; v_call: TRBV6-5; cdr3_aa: CASSYWDNPYEQYF; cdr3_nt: TGTGCCAGCAGTTACTGGGACAACCCCTACGAGCAGTACTTC
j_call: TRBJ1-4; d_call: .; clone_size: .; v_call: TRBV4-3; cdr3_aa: CASSQTRDVLFF; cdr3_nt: TGCGCCAGCAGCCAGACCCGGGACGTTCTGTTTTTT